The sample holds one count of the clone carrying this T cell receptor beta chain. Its antigen is not known. For every subset, genomic DNA was evenly distributed across several immunoSEQ plates. Clones were read by immunoSEQ multiplex PCR, and TCRdb kept only the in-frame ones, dropping some. The data show more than 2 million clones, with around 95% seen just once and 0.13% held by the top ten. The V gene's germline CDR1 is SGHRS and CDR2 YFSETQ. The CDR3 has 14 residues. V lost 7 bases to trimming and J lost 4 bases, with 14 bases between them. The sample is drawn from a study of shared clonotypes between healthy human individuals. Overall study: Used for every donor were three CD4 naive, three CD4 memory, two CD8 naive and one CD8 memory plate.

It was into CD45RA+ naive and CD45RA-negative memory subsets that the CD4+ cells were split. Study results and caveats: What naive subsets generally showed was a larger estimated richness than memory subsets showed.

The rearrangement joins TRBV5-1 to TRBJ1-4, with a weak D call TRBD1 (5 bases). The sequenced material came from naive CD4+ T cells sorted from blood. As for subset: CD45RA+ positively selected. The origin of this receptor is a man aged 18-30 years in good health. CDR3 protein: CASQRDGNNEKLFF. CDR3 bases: TGCGCCAGCCAGCGGGACGGGAATAATGAAAAACTGTTTTTT.